One and the same sample provided the 22 T cell receptor beta chains below, sequenced in a study of CD8+ T cells in alopecia areata (dated by TCRdb to between 2018 and 2020). Libraries were made using the immunoSEQ multiplex PCR assay. RNA was extracted from all samples and reverse transcribed into cDNA, which served as template for TCR sequencing. The table was pulled from immuneACCESS by TCRdb, which kept in-frame rearrangements only. Such tables lose some clones; where checked, under half of the loss comes from unresolved V genes, and the rest has no known cause. Across this sample there are some 190,000 clones, with 66% seen only once. The leading ten clones occupy about 1.2% of the sample. The sample's treatment or condition label is to be understood as: oral pan-JAK inhibitor, 5-10 mg twice daily. Sequencing used CD4+ T cells sorted from blood, obtained around week 42, from a patient treated with tofacitinib. The source of these receptors is a human donor with alopecia areata.

This chain connects TRBV29-1 to TRBJ2-3, with D tentatively TRBD2 (5 bases). Trimming stripped 4 bases from V and 2 bases from J, with 10 bases between. This CDR3 comprises 13 residues. Germline CDR1 and CDR2: SQVTM and ANQGSEA. The CDR3 nucleotides are TGCAGCGTTGTCGGGAAATACACAGATACGCAGTATTTT. The encoded protein is CSVVGKYTDTQYF.

This clone was detected only a few times. The chain recombines TRBV18 with TRBJ2-7; 7 bases map to TRBD2. The ends lost 5 bases at V and 3 bases at J; junction bases unmatched: 4. Germline CDR1 reads KGHSH; CDR2 reads LQKENI. There are 13 residues in the CDR3. CDR3: CASSGDYRYEQYF. In DNA, the CDR3 is TGTGCCAGCTCAGGGGACTACCGCTACGAGCAGTACTTC.

The chain recombines TRBV30 with TRBJ2-7; 9 bases agree with TRBD1. With V trimmed by 4 bases and J by 3 bases, 7 bases remained unmatched. The CDR3 totals 14 residues. CDR1 and CDR2 (germline): GTSNPN, SVGIG (reference sequence). The CDR3: CAWNSPGQGYEQYF. CDR3 DNA sequence: TGTGCCTGGAACTCGCCGGGACAGGGCTACGAGCAGTACTTC.

This clone has ten or more counts. The same CDR3 also results from other DNA sequences found in this sample. The chain carries TRBV30 and TRBJ1-5; TRBD1 might be the D (5 bases). The CDR3 totals 13 residues. Germline V gene sequence: CDR1 GTSNPN, CDR2 SVGIG (reference sequence). V was pared by 3 bases and J by 3 bases, with 9 bases between. In DNA form, the CDR3 reads TGTGCCTGGAGCGGAGGGGACAATCAGCCCCAGCATTTT. It encodes CAWSGGDNQPQHF. The complete variable domain, with remaining parts taken from reference TRBV30 and TRBJ1-5, reads SQTIHQWPATLVQPVGSPLSLECTVEGTSNPNLYWYRQAAGRGLQLLFYSVGIGQISSEVPQNLSASRPQDRQFILSSKKLLLSDSGFYLCAWSGGDNQPQHFGDGTRLSIL.

This sequence joins TRBV6-5 and TRBJ2-7, with 8 positions matching TRBD2. Germline assignment: CDR1 MNHEY and CDR2 SVGAGI. This CDR3 is 15 amino acids long. The V segment lost 6 bases and the J segment 3 bases; nucleotides outside the gene matches: 10. In nucleotides, the CDR3 is TGTGCCAGCAGGGATCCTTCGAGCGGGGGCTACGAGCAGTACTTC. Protein sequence: CASRDPSSGGYEQYF.

This chain links TRBV4-1 with TRBJ2-1; no firm D call. The CDR3 is 16 residues long. V lost 0 bases, J lost 0 bases, and 9 bases lay in between. Germline-derived CDR1 and CDR2 are MGHRA and YSYEKL. The CDR3 DNA sequence: TGCGCCAGCAGCCAAGATGCGGCGGTCTCCTACAATGAGCAGTTCTTC. Amino acids: CASSQDAAVSYNEQFF.

V and J are TRBV30 and TRBJ2-4; either TRBD1 or TRBD2 may fit D (5 bases each). This CDR3 has 16 residues. The V end was cut by 0 bases, the J end by 0 bases, with 12 bases between. Germline lookup yields CDR1 GTSNPN and CDR2 SVGIG (reference sequence). For the CDR3, the DNA is TGTGCCTGGAGTGTATTTTCGGGGCTAGCCAAAAACATTCAGTACTTC. Amino acid sequence: CAWSVFSGLAKNIQYF.

V is TRBV5-1 and J is TRBJ2-1; TRBD2 might be the D (7 bases). Germline V lookup: CDR1 SGHRS, CDR2 YFSETQ. V was pared by 4 bases and J by 6 bases, with 20 bases between. The CDR3 length is 16 residues. CDR3 residues: CASSTDGGRTFNEQFF. The CDR3 DNA reads as TGCGCCAGCAGCACTGACGGGGGGCGCACCTTCAATGAGCAGTTCTTC.

V usage is TRBV10-3 and J usage is TRBJ2-6, with D unresolved. The V end was cut by 0 bases, the J end by 3 bases, with 6 bases between. Germline V gene data show CDR1 as ENHRY and CDR2 as SYGVKD. The CDR3 loop spans 15 amino acids. CDR3 sequence reads: CAISESGVGANVLTF. The DNA of the CDR3 is TGTGCCATCAGTGAGTCCGGAGTTGGGGCCAACGTCCTGACTTTC.

This clone was seen more than once but under ten times. The chain employs TRBV29-1 and TRBJ1-6, with a possible D match to TRBD1 (6 bases). Trimming removed 7 bases at V and 8 bases at J, with 15 bases between. Looked up from germline, CDR1 is SQVTM and CDR2 is ANQGSEA. This CDR3 has 13 residues. The CDR3 loop is CSAQGPPYSPLHF. The CDR3 region has the DNA TGCAGCGCCCAGGGGCCACCTTATTCACCCCTCCACTTT.

The rearrangement links TRBV18 to TRBJ1-4; D perhaps matches TRBD1 (5 bases). Trimming took off 2 bases at V and 8 bases at J, with 21 bases between the two ends. The CDR3 has 17 amino acids. The V gene's germline CDR1 is KGHSH and CDR2 LQKENI. CDR3 coding DNA: TGTGCCAGCTCACCAGGGAGTGGGACTGGGCTGAAGGAAAAACTGTTTTTT. Its translation: CASSPGSGTGLKEKLFF. Combining the CDR3 with reference TRBV18 and TRBJ1-4 gives the whole variable domain NAGVMQNPRHLVRRRGQEARLRCSPMKGHSHVYWYRQLPEEGLKFMVYLQKENIIDESGMPKERFSAEFPKEGPSILRIQQVVRGDSAAYFCASSPGSGTGLKEKLFFGSGTQLSVL.

The chain employs TRBV2 and TRBJ2-1, with D hard to call. V was clipped by 6 bases and J by 5 bases, with 8 bases between them. The CDR3 spans 12 residues. Germline V CDR1 and CDR2: SNHLY, FYNNEI. For the CDR3, the DNA is TGTGCCAGCAGCGGCCAACACAATGAGCAGTTCTTC. It encodes CASSGQHNEQFF.

V is TRBV18 and J is TRBJ1-2; D gene uncertain. Trimming pared 3 bases from V and 0 bases from J, leaving 5 bases between. Per germline, CDR1 KGHSH and CDR2 LQKENI. The CDR3 consists of 13 residues. For the CDR3, the DNA is TGTGCCAGCTCACCGGACGCTAACTATGGCTACACCTTC. Its translation is CASSPDANYGYTF.

The V and J genes are TRBV6-5 and TRBJ2-5, with a weak D call TRBD2 (6 bases). The V and J ends lost 5 bases and 5 bases respectively, with 15 bases between them. CDR3 size: 14 residues. The germline gives CDR1 MNHEY, CDR2 SVGAGI. The chain's CDR3 is CASSHPPAGETQYF. In DNA, the CDR3 is TGTGCCAGCAGTCACCCTCCTGCGGGGGAGACCCAGTACTTC.

The chain combines TRBV6-1 with TRBJ1-1; D is possibly TRBD1 (5 bases). Trimming removed 2 bases from V and 4 bases from J, with 11 bases in between. Germline V gene data show CDR1 as MNHNS and CDR2 as SASEGT. CDR3 length: 14 amino acids. Here the CDR3 DNA reads TGTGCCAGCAGTGAACTCGGGGGTTTCACTGAAGCTTTCTTT. As protein: CASSELGGFTEAFF.

The chain couples TRBV10-3 to TRBJ2-3; D uncertain. Germline V gives CDR1 ENHRY, CDR2 SYGVKD. V dropped 5 bases and J dropped 2 bases, with 8 bases sitting between them. This CDR3 comprises 13 residues. The CDR3 DNA follows: TGTGCCATCAGTTCCCCGCTCACAGATACGCAGTATTTT. Its protein is CAISSPLTDTQYF.

The V and J genes are TRBV7-3 and TRBJ1-1; D is uncertain. The CDR3 covers 13 residues. From germline, CDR1 is SGHTA and CDR2 FQGTGA. V lost 2 bases and J lost 1, with 5 bases in between. The CDR3 coding sequence is TGTGCCAGCAGCTTATGGTGGAACACTGAAGCTTTCTTT. As protein: CASSLWWNTEAFF.

J is TRBJ1-1 and V is TRBV10-3; D gene unclear. V lost 10 bases and J 4 bases, leaving 13 bases between the germline ends. Germline CDR1 reads ENHRY; CDR2 reads SYGVKD. The CDR3 is 12 residues long. The DNA for the CDR3 is TGTGCCACAAAGCTGGGCACCACTGAAGCTTTCTTT. This encodes CATKLGTTEAFF.

The chain recombines TRBV30 with TRBJ1-2, with TRBD1 matching 7 bases. CDR1 and CDR2 from the germline V gene are GTSNPN and SVGIG (reference sequence). This CDR3 is built from 12 residues. J lost 4 bases, V lost 4 bases, and 3 bases had no gene match. The CDR3 DNA reads as TGTGCCTGGAATTCAGGGGGCTATGGCTACACCTTC. Translated, it gives CAWNSGGYGYTF.

This rearrangement joins TRBV4-1 to TRBJ1-5, with 12 nucleotides matching TRBD1. The CDR3 spans 16 residues. In germline, CDR1 is MGHRA, CDR2 YSYEKL. V dropped 0 bases and J dropped 7; count of bases not matched to a gene: 4. CDR3 amino acids: CASSQEGTGGGQPQHF. CDR3 nucleotide sequence: TGCGCCAGCAGCCAAGAGGGGACAGGGGGCGGCCAGCCCCAGCATTTT.

The chain combines TRBV29-1 with TRBJ2-7; D is perhaps TRBD2 (7 bases). With 4 bases removed from V and 5 bases from J, the gap between germline ends came to 24 bases. CDR1 SQVTM and CDR2 ANQGSEA come from the germline V gene. The length of the CDR3 is 16 residues. The CDR3 loop is CSVALVRGAHSDEQYF. CDR3 in DNA: TGCAGCGTTGCCCTTGTACGGGGGGCCCATTCGGACGAGCAGTACTTC.

The V gene is TRBV20-1, the J gene TRBJ2-5, with D uncertain. V lost 3 bases and J 2 bases, leaving 1 base between the germline ends. The CDR3 consists of 10 residues. In germline, CDR1 is DFQATT, CDR2 SNEGSKA (reference sequence). The CDR3 here is CSARQETQYF. CDR3 sequence (DNA): TGCAGTGCTAGGCAAGAGACCCAGTACTTC.